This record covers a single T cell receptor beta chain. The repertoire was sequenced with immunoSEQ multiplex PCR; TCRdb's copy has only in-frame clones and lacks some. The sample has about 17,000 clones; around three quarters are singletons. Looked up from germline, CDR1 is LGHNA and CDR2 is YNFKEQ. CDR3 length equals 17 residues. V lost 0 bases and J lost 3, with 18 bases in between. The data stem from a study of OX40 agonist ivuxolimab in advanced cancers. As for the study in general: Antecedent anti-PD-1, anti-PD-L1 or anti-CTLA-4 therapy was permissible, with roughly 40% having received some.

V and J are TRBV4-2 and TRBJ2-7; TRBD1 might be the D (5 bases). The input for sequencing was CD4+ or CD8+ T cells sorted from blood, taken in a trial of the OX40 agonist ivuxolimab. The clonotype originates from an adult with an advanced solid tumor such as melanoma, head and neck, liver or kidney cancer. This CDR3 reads CASSQEVVTAIIYEQYF. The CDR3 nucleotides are TGTGCCAGCAGCCAAGAGGTTGTGACAGCTATTATCTACGAGCAGTACTTC.